Listed below are T cell receptor beta chains from one sample, sequenced in a study of T cell responses to AZD1222 COVID-19 vaccine. Sequenced by immunoSEQ multiplex PCR; TCRdb stores in-frame clones only, minus some. The sample holds about 130,000 clones, roughly 87% seen once. The starting material was peripheral blood, obtained on day 0 of AZD1222 vaccination. All receptors come from an adult in good health. CDR3s include the opening cysteine and the closing phenylalanine or tryptophan. A D gene is named only where the DNA matches it firmly. Clone size is not always given. Where it is, it says once, few, many or a class for expanded clones.

TRBJ1-2 NA TRBV5-1 NA CASSTGEEYGYTF TGCGCCAGCAGCACGGGAGAGGAGTATGGCTACACCTTC
TRBJ2-7 NA TRBV18 TRBD2 CASSLAGGFYEQYF TGTGCCAGCTCACTAGCGGGGGGTTTCTACGAGCAGTACTTC
TRBJ2-3 NA TRBV24-1 TRBD1 CATRDRVTDTQYF TGTGCCACCAGAGACAGGGTCACAGATACGCAGTATTTT
TRBJ2-7 NA TRBV6-5 TRBD1 CASSYSWDRIYEQYF TGTGCCAGCAGTTACTCGTGGGACAGGATATACGAGCAGTACTTC
TRBJ1-1 NA TRBV5-1 NA CASSLLEIAHTEAFF TGCGCCAGCAGCTTGCTGGAAATAGCTCACACTGAAGCTTTCTTT
TRBJ1-1 NA TRBV13 TRBD1 CASSNKQGMNTEAFF TGTGCCAGCAGCAACAAACAGGGGATGAACACTGAAGCTTTCTTT
TRBJ1-5 once TRBV6-5 NA CASSPGTQSNQPQHF TGTGCCAGCAGCCCCGGGACACAAAGCAATCAGCCCCAGCATTTT
TRBJ2-3 NA TRBV18 NA CASSPFGTVTSSTDTQYF TGTGCCAGCTCACCTTTCGGTACAGTCACCTCTAGCACAGATACGCAGTATTTT
TRBJ1-2 NA TRBV12-5 NA CASGLAAGLSWGYTF TGTGCTAGTGGTTTGGCCGCCGGGCTCTCTTGGGGCTACACCTTC
TRBJ1-2 NA TRBV14 NA CASSQDFQGGGYTF TGTGCCAGCAGCCAAGATTTTCAGGGAGGAGGCTACACCTTC
TRBJ1-2 NA TRBV6-2/TRBV6-3 NA CASSYSNYGYTF TGTGCCAGCAGTTATAGCAACTATGGCTACACCTTC
TRBJ2-5 NA TRBV2 TRBD2 CASRLLAGQETQYF TGTGCCAGCAGGCTGCTAGCGGGCCAAGAGACCCAGTACTTC
TRBJ2-7 NA TRBV7-2 TRBD1 CASSLERTGVEQYF TGTGCCAGCAGCTTAGAGAGGACAGGGGTCGAGCAGTACTTC
TRBJ2-7 NA TRBV15 NA CATSREARVAYEQYF TGTGCCACCAGCAGAGAGGCCAGGGTGGCGTACGAGCAGTACTTC
TRBJ2-3 NA TRBV4-1 TRBD1 CASSQTGGILYTQYF TGCGCCAGCAGCCAAACAGGGGGGATCTTATATACGCAGTATTTT
TRBJ2-7 NA TRBV18 TRBD2 CASSPTSGDDEQYF TGTGCCAGCTCACCAACTAGCGGGGACGACGAGCAGTACTTC
TRBJ1-6 NA TRBV5-1 TRBD1 CASSPTGSNSPLHF TGCGCCAGCAGCCCGACAGGGAGTAATTCACCCCTCCACTTT
TRBJ2-7 once TRBV19 TRBD1 CASSRWTGNYEQYF TGTGCCAGTAGTAGATGGACAGGAAACTACGAGCAGTACTTC
TRBJ2-2 NA TRBV5-4 NA CASSLAGMGPGELFF TGTGCCAGCAGCTTGGCCGGGATGGGGCCCGGGGAGCTGTTTTTT
TRBJ1-2 NA TRBV28 NA CASSYDGKNGYTF TGTGCCAGCAGTTATGACGGAAAAAATGGCTACACCTTC
TRBJ2-1 NA TRBV4-1 NA CASSQGVRPDNEQFF TGCGCCAGCAGCCAAGGCGTTAGACCCGACAATGAGCAGTTCTTC
TRBJ1-1 NA TRBV4-2 NA CASSQESVNTEAFF TGTGCCAGCAGCCAAGAATCAGTAAACACTGAAGCTTTCTTT
TRBJ1-2 NA TRBV3-1/TRBV3-2 TRBD1 CASSRGQGTFGYTF TGTGCCAGCAGCCGTGGACAGGGGACCTTTGGCTACACCTTC
TRBJ1-6 NA TRBV5-4 NA CASSQDNSPLHF TGTGCCAGCAGTCAAGATAATTCACCCCTCCACTTT
TRBJ2-7 once TRBV14 TRBD2 CASSGTSGVFYEQYF TGTGCCAGCAGCGGCACTAGCGGGGTTTTCTACGAGCAGTACTTC
TRBJ1-2 NA TRBV19 TRBD1 CASSRGQLLYGYTF TGTGCCAGTAGTAGGGGACAGCTTCTCTATGGCTACACCTTC
TRBJ1-5 NA TRBV27 NA CASSWGLNQPQHF TGTGCCAGCAGTTGGGGGCTCAATCAGCCCCAGCATTTT
TRBJ2-3 NA TRBV7-9 TRBD1 CAAAPGTDNTDTQYF TGTGCCGCCGCCCCCGGGACAGATAACACAGATACGCAGTATTTT
TRBJ2-7 few TRBV5-1 NA CASSYPGVYEQYF TGCGCCAGCAGCTACCCGGGAGTATACGAGCAGTACTTC
TRBJ2-7 once TRBV18 NA CASSTLYGGTYEQYF TGTGCCAGCTCAACCCTCTACGGGGGTACCTACGAGCAGTACTTC
TRBJ1-2 NA TRBV30 NA CAWKRAGGGGYTF TGTGCCTGGAAGCGGGCCGGGGGTGGAGGCTACACCTTC
TRBJ2-7 NA TRBV28 TRBD1 CASSLTGQSYEQYF TGTGCCAGCAGTTTAACGGGACAGTCCTACGAGCAGTACTTC
TRBJ2-6 NA TRBV30 TRBD1 CAWMGDRGTGANVLTF TGTGCCTGGATGGGGGACAGGGGGACTGGGGCCAACGTCCTGACTTTC
TRBJ2-5 NA TRBV20-1 NA CSAHNKAQYF TGCAGTGCCCATAACAAAGCTCAGTACTTC
TRBJ1-5 NA TRBV30 NA CAWSSDSNQPQHF TGTGCCTGGAGTAGCGACAGTAATCAGCCCCAGCATTTT
TRBJ2-5 NA TRBV18 NA CASSPLGGSQETQYF TGTGCCAGCTCACCACTTGGGGGGTCCCAAGAGACCCAGTACTTC
TRBJ2-6 NA TRBV5-5 NA CASSDRPSGANVLTF TGTGCCAGCAGTGATCGTCCCTCTGGGGCCAACGTCCTGACTTTC
TRBJ2-2 NA TRBV2 NA CASSESVGELFF TGTGCCAGCAGTGAAAGCGTCGGGGAGCTGTTTTTT
TRBJ2-5 NA TRBV7-3 TRBD2 CASSLGTSGVETQYF TGTGCCAGCAGCCTAGGGACTAGCGGGGTTGAGACCCAGTACTTC
TRBJ1-1 NA TRBV6-5 TRBD1 CASSYSNRGGTEAFF TGTGCCAGCAGTTACTCAAACAGGGGCGGAACTGAAGCTTTCTTT
TRBJ2-7 NA TRBV7-9 TRBD1 CASSLDVGQGYEQYF TGTGCCAGCAGCTTAGATGTGGGACAGGGGTACGAGCAGTACTTC
TRBJ2-2 NA TRBV6-4 TRBD1 CASRGQGAGTGELFF TGTGCCAGCAGGGGACAGGGGGCCGGCACCGGGGAGCTGTTTTTT